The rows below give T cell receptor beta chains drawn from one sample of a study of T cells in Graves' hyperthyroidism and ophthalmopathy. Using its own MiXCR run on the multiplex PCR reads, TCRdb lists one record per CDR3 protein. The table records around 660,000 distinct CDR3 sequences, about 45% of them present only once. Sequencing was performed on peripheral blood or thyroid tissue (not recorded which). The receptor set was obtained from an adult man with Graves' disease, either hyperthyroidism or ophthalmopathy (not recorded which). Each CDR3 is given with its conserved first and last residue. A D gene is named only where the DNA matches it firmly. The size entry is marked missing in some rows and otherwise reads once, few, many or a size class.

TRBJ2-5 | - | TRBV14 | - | TGTGCCAGCACCCACGGGATGGGAGGAGGGACCCAGTACTTC | CASTHGMGGGTQYF
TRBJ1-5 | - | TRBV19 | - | TGTGCCAGTAGTATAGTGGCGGGAAGCAATCAGCCCCAGCATTTT | CASSIVAGSNQPQHF
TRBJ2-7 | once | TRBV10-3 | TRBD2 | TGTGCCATCACTGAGCGGGAAACCTACGAGCAGTACTTC | CAITERETYEQYF
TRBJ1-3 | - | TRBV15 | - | TGTGCCACCAGCAGGCCTCAAAGAAACACCATATATTTT | CATSRPQRNTIYF
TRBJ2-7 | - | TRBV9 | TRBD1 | TGTGCCAGCAGCCCCTCGGACAGGGACAGCTACGAGCAGTACTTC | CASSPSDRDSYEQYF
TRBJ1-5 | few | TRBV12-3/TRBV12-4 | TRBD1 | TGTGCCAGCAGCCTGGACAGGCTGCAGCCCCAGCATTTT | CASSLDRLQPQHF
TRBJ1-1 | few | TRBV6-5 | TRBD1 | TGTGCCAGCCGGGACAGCTCAGCAAAGAACACTGAAGCTTTCTTT | CASRDSSAKNTEAFF
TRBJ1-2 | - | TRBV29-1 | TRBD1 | TGCAGCCCAACGGTAGGACAGGGCTATGGCTACACCTTC | CSPTVGQGYGYTF
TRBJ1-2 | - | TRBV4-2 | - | TGTGCCAGCAGCCGCGGGAGGGGGACGGGCTACACCTTC | CASSRGRGTGYTF
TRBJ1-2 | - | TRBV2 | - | TGTGCCAGCAGTTTAAATGACCATGGCTACACCTTC | CASSLNDHGYTF
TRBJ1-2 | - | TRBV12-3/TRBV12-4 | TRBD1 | TGTGCCAGCAGTCCCGGGTCCGGGGGGACAGGAAACTATGGCTACACCTTC | CASSPGSGGTGNYGYTF
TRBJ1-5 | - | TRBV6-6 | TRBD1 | TGTGCCAGCATTCGGGCAGGGGGCGCGAATCAGCCCCAGCATTTT | CASIRAGGANQPQHF
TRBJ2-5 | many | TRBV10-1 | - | TGCGCCAGCAGTGAAGGGCTAGCAGAGACCCAGTACTTC | CASSEGLAETQYF
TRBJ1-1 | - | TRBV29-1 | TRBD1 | TGCAGCGTTGGACAGGGGAGAGCTTTCTTT | CSVGQGRAFF
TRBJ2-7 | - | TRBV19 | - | TGTGCCAGTAGTAAGGAGACAGGCGAGCAGTACTTC | CASSKETGEQYF
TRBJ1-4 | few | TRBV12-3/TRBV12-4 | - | TGTGCCAGCAGTTTGACAGGACTGTTTTTT | CASSLTGLFF
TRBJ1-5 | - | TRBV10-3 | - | TGTGCCAGCAGTGCGGCACTTCATAGCAATCAGCCCCAGCATTTT | CASSAALHSNQPQHF
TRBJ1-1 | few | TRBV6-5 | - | TGTGCCAGCAGTTACGGTGAATCCCACACTGAAGCTTTCTTT | CASSYGESHTEAFF
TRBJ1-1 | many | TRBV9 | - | TGTGCCAGCAGCGTAGAATTGAACACTGAAGCTTTCTTT | CASSVELNTEAFF
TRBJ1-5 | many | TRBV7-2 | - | TGTGCCAGCAGCTTAGAGAGGGTTACGGATCAGCCCCAGCATTTT | CASSLERVTDQPQHF
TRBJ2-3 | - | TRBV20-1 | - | TGCAGTGCTGACCGGGACAAAGATACGCAGTATTTT | CSADRDKDTQYF
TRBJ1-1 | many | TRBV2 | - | TGTGCCAGTCAGGGGACCGGCACTGAAGCTTTCTTT | CASQGTGTEAFF